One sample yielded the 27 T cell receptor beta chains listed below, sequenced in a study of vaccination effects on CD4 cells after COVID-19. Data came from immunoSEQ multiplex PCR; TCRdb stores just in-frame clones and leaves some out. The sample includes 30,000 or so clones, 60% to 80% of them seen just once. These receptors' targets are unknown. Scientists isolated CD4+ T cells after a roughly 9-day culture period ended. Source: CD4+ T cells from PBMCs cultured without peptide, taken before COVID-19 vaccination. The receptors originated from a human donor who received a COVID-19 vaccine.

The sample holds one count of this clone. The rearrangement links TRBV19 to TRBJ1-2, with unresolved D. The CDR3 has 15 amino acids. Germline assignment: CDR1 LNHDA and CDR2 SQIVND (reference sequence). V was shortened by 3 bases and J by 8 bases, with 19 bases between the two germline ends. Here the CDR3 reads CASSIPLASRRGYTF. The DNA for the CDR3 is TGTGCCAGTAGTATTCCCCTCGCATCCCGCCGCGGCTACACCTTC.

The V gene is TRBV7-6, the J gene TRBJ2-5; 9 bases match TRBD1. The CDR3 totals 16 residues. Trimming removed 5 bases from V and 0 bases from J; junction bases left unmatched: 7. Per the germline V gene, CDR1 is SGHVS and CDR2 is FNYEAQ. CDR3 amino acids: CASSRPTGGYQETQYF. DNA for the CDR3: TGTGCCAGCAGCCGGCCGACAGGGGGGTACCAAGAGACCCAGTACTTC.

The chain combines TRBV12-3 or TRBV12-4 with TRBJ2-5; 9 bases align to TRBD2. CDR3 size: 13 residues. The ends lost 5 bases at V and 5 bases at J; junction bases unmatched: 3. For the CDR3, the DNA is TGTGCCAGCAGTGCGGGGGGGCGGGAGACCCAGTACTTC. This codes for CASSAGGRETQYF.

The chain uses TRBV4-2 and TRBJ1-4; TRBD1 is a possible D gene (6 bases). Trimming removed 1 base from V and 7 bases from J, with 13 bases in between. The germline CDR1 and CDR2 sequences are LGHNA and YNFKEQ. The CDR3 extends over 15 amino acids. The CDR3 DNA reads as TGTGCCAGCAGCCAAGTGGGACACACAATTGAAAAACTGTTTTTT. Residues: CASSQVGHTIEKLFF.

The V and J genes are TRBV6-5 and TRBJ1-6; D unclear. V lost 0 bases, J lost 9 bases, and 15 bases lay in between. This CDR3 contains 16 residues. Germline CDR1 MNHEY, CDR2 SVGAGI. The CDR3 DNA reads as TGTGCCAGCAGTTACTCTATGCCGGCAGGATTTTCACCCCTCCACTTT. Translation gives CASSYSMPAGFSPLHF.

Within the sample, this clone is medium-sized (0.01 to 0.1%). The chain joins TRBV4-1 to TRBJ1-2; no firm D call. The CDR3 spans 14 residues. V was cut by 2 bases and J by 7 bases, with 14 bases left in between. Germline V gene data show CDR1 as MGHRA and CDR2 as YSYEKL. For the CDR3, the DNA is TGCGCCAGCAGCCAACCCGCCTTCTCGGGTGGCTACACCTTC. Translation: CASSQPAFSGGYTF.

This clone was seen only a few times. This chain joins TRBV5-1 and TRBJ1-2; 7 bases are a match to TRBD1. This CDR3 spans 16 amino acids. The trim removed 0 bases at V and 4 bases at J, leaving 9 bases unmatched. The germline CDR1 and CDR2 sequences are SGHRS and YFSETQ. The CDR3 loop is CASSLAPSGTVYGYTF. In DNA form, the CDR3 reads TGCGCCAGCAGCTTGGCTCCTTCCGGGACAGTCTATGGCTACACCTTC.

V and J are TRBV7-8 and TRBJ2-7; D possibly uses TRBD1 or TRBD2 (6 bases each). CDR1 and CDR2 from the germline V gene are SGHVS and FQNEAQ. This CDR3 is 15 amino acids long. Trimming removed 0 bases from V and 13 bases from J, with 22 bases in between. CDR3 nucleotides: TGTGCCAGCAGCTTAGCGGGGGGCAGACAGTCAGTAGAATACTTC. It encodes CASSLAGGRQSVEYF.

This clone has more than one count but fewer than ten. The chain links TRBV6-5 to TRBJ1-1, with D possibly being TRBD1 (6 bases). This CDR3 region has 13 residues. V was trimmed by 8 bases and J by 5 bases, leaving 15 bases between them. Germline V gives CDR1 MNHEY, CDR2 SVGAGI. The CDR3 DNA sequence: TGTGCCAGCGCGCTGGGGGGGCCAACTGAAGCTTTCTTT. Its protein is CASALGGPTEAFF.

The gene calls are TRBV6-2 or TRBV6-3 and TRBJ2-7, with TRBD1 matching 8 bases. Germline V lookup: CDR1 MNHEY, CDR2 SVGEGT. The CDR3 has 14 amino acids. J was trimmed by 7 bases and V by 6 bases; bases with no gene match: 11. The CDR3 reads CASSRGTGVLEQYF. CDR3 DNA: TGTGCCAGCAGCCGAGGGACAGGCGTCTTAGAGCAGTACTTC.

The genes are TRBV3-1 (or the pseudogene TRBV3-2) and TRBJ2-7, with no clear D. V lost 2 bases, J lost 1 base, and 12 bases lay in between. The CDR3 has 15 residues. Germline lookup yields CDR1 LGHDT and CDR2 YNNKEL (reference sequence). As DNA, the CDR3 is TGTGCCAGCAGCCAAACGTCAAGCCAATCCTACGAGCAGTACTTC. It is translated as CASSQTSSQSYEQYF.

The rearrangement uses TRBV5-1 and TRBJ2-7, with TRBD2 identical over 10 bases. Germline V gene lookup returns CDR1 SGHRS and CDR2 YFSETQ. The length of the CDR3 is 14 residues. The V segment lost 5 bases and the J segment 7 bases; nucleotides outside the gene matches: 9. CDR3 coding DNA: TGCGCCAGCAGGTCTAGCGGGGGAACGAGAGAGCAGTACTTC. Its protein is CASRSSGGTREQYF.

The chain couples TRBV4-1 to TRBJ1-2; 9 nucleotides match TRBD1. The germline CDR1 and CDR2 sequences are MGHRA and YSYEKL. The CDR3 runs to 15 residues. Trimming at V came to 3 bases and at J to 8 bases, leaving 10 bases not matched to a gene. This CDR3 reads CASSHRTGTGNGYTF. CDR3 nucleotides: TGCGCCAGCAGCCATAGGACCGGGACAGGGAACGGCTACACCTTC.

CDR3 sequence: CASSESLQGPGEQFF. CDR3 DNA: TGCGCCAGCAGTGAGTCCTTACAGGGGCCGGGGGAGCAGTTCTTC. The J gene is TRBJ2-1, the V gene TRBV10-1; 7 bases line up with TRBD1. The V segment lost 0 bases and the J segment 10 bases; nucleotides outside the gene matches: 9. This CDR3 is built from 15 residues. Per the germline V gene, CDR1 is WNHNN and CDR2 is SYGVQD (reference sequence).

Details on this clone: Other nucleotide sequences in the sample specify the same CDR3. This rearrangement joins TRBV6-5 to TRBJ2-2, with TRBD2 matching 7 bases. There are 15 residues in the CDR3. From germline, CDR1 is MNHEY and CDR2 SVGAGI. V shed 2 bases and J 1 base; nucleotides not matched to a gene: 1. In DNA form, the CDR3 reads TGTGCCAGCAGTTACGGCGGGGGGAACACCGGGGAGCTGTTTTTT. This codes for CASSYGGGNTGELFF.

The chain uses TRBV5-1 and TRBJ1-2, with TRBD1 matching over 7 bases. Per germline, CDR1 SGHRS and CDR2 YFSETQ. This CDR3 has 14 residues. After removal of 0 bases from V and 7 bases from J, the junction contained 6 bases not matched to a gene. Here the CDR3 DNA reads TGCGCCAGCAGCTTGGTGGAACAGGGGTTTGGCTACACCTTC. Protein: CASSLVEQGFGYTF.

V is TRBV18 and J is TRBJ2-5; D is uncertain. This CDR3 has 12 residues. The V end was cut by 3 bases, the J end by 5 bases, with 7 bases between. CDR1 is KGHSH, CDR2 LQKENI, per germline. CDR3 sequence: CASSPMGETQYF. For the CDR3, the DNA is TGTGCCAGCTCACCCATGGGGGAGACCCAGTACTTC.

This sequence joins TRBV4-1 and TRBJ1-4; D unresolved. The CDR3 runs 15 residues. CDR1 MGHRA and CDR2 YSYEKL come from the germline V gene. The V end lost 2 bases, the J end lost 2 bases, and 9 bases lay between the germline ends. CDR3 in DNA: TGCGCCAGCAGCCAACCAAGACGGACTAATGAAAAACTGTTTTTT. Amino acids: CASSQPRRTNEKLFF.

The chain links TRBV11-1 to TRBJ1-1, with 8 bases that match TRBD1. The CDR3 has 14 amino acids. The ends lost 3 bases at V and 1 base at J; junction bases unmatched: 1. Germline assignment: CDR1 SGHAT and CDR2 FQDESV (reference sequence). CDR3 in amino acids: CASSFGTGNTEAFF. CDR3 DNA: TGTGCCAGCAGCTTTGGGACAGGGAACACTGAAGCTTTCTTT.

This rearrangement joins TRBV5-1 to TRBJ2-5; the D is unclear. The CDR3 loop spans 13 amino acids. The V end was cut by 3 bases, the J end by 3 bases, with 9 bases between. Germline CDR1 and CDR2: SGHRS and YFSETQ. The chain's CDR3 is CASSSQDKETQYF. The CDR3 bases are TGCGCCAGCAGCTCTCAGGATAAAGAGACCCAGTACTTC.

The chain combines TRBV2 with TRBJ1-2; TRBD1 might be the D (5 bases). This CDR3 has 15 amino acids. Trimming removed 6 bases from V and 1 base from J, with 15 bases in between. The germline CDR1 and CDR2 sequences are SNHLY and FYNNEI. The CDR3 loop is CASSNGGTNNYGYTF. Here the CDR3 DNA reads TGTGCCAGCAGCAACGGGGGGACCAATAACTATGGCTACACCTTC. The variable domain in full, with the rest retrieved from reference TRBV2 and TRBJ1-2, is EPEVTQTPSHQVTQMGQEVILRCVPISNHLYFYWYRQILGQKVEFLVSFYNNEISEKSEIFDDQFSVERPDGSNFTLKIRSTKLEDSAMYFCASSNGGTNNYGYTFGSGTRLTVV.

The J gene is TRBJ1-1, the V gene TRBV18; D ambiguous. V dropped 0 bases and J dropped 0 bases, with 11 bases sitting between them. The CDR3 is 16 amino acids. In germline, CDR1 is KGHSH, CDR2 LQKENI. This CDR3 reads CASSPPSWQMNTEAFF. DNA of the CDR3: TGTGCCAGCTCACCACCGTCTTGGCAGATGAACACTGAAGCTTTCTTT.

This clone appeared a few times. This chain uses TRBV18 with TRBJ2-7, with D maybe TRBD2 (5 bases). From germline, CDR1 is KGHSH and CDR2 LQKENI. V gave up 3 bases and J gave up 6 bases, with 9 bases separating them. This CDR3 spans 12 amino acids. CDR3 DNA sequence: TGTGCCAGCTCACCGAATGAGGGCGAGCAGTACTTC. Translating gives CASSPNEGEQYF.

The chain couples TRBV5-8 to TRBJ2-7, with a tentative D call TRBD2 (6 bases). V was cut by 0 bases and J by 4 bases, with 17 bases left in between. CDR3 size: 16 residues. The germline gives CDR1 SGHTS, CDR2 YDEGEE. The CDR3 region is CASSLESGVRTYEQYF. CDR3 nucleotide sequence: TGTGCCAGCAGCTTGGAATCGGGAGTCCGGACTTACGAGCAGTACTTC.

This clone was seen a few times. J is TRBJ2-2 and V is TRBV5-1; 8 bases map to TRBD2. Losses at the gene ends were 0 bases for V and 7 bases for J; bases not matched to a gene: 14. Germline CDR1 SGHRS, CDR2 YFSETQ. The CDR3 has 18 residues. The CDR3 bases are TGCGCCAGCAGCTTGGTTTTTGGCGGGAGGTTAGTCTACGGGGAGCTGTTTTTT. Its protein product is CASSLVFGGRLVYGELFF.

DNA for the CDR3: TGCGCCAGCAGCTTGGGGTCGGAGCCAGAGACCCAGTACTTC. Protein sequence: CASSLGSEPETQYF. The V call is TRBV5-1, the J call TRBJ2-5, with D hard to call. Germline V gene lookup returns CDR1 SGHRS and CDR2 YFSETQ. V lost 0 bases and J lost 4, with 10 bases in between. The CDR3 is made up of 14 amino acids.

The CDR3 sequence is CASSQDIRGAGELFF. CDR3 DNA: TGTGCCAGCAGCCAAGATATTCGAGGGGCCGGGGAGCTGTTTTTT. J is TRBJ2-2 and V is TRBV3-1 (or the pseudogene TRBV3-2), with D perhaps matching TRBD1 or TRBD2 (5 bases each). The CDR3 spans 15 residues. The germline V gene encodes CDR1 LGHDT and CDR2 YNNKEL (reference sequence). The V gene lost 0 bases and the J gene lost 6 bases, with 11 bases spanning the gap.